This record covers a single T cell receptor (beta chain). Its specificity is unknown. This specimen comes from a study of cytomegalovirus exposure and HLA in healthy donors. Regarding the study as a whole: A link between a missense DCLRE1C variant and TCR beta V- and J-gene trimming emerged from a later analysis.

The CDR3 length is 14 residues. The PCR had 60 Vbeta and 13 Jbeta primers. Only in-frame clones appear in the TCRdb table, and some are missing; sequencing was by immunoSEQ multiplex PCR. Here the sample spans a few hundred thousand clones, about 80% being singletons. This clonotype originated in a girl aged 2-9 years in good health and CMV-seronegative. V is TRBV21-1 and J is TRBJ1-5; the table names TRBD1, a call not compared with the DNA. TRBV21-1 is recorded as a pseudogene. The sequenced material came from PBMCs. CDR3 sequence reads: CASSKGQGGKPQHF. The CDR3 bases are TGTGCCAGCAGCAAGGGACAGGGTGGGAAGCCCCAGCATTTT.